In this sample, the clone carrying this T cell receptor (beta chain) turned up once. The antigen is not known. With 0 bases removed from V and 3 bases from J, the gap between germline ends came to 12 bases. The germline V gene encodes CDR1 SGDLS and CDR2 YYNGEE. The CDR3 length is 15 residues. Libraries were prepared by immunoSEQ multiplex PCR; TCRdb keeps only in-frame clonotypes and omits some of them. The table records tens of thousands of clones, about 90% of them present only once. These data are taken from a study of T cell responses to AZD1222 COVID-19 vaccine. Regarding the study as a whole: Dominant CD4 TCR responses targeted spike regions 160-218 and 743-854.

The specimen comprised peripheral blood, sampled on day 0 of AZD1222 vaccination. The chain joins TRBV9 to TRBJ2-5, with a tentative D call TRBD1 (5 bases). This sequence was found in an adult in good health. The CDR3 DNA reads as TGTGCCAGCAGCGTAGGTCTTGACAGTAAAGAGACCCAGTACTTC. This translates into CASSVGLDSKETQYF.